This T cell receptor beta chain was identified in a study of blood T cell repertoires in COVID-19. Study background: Donors in the United States, Italy and Spain gave samples during acute or convalescent COVID-19. From T cells, B-cell-depleted T cells, or PBMCs came the material, which was cDNA or gDNA.

Per the authors' pipeline: Nucleated cell number was recorded as an estimate derived from reference gene primer amplification. The protocol was immunoSEQ multiplex PCR, while the TCRdb copy is restricted to in-frame clones and leaves out a portion. V and J calls and clone size are as listed in that table; D and trimming were resolved from the DNA. This sample yields about 200,000 clones, of which about nine tenths are seen a single time; 0.6% to 1% belongs to the top ten. The source material was peripheral blood. The TCR sequence derives from a woman in her seventies with acute or convalescent COVID-19.

The CDR3 coding sequence is TGTGCCAGCAGCTTAGGCGCTAGCGGGGTCCCCTACGAGCAGTACTTC. Residues: CASSLGASGVPYEQYF. V is TRBV11-3 and J is TRBJ2-7, with 9 bases lining up with TRBD2. J was trimmed by 2 bases and V by 1 base; bases with no gene match: 6. The CDR3 loop spans 16 amino acids. Germline V CDR1 and CDR2: SGHNT, YENEEA.